The rows below give T cell receptor beta chains drawn from one sample of a study of cytomegalovirus exposure and HLA in healthy donors. Profiled with immunoSEQ multiplex PCR; TCRdb holds only in-frame clones, not every one. The ten top clones account for 1.1%, within a sample of 200,000 or so clones. The sequencing input was PBMCs. These receptors originate from a girl aged 2-9 years in good health and CMV-seropositive. Each CDR3 is given with its conserved first and last residue. Fields, in order: J gene, CDR3 length, D gene, V gene, CDR3 DNA, CDR3 protein. D genes are given only for firm matches.

TRBJ1-2,14,TRBD1,TRBV6-6,TGTGCCAGCAGTTACCCCGGACAGGAGCATGGCTACACCTTC,CASSYPGQEHGYTF
TRBJ2-2,14,-,TRBV28,TGTGCCAGCAGCCCCTCCCGGACAGCCGGGGAGCTGTTTTTT,CASSPSRTAGELFF
TRBJ1-1,13,-,TRBV19,TGTGCCAGTAGTCCGCAGGGATGGGCTGAAGCTTTCTTT,CASSPQGWAEAFF
TRBJ2-3,16,TRBD2,TRBV27,TGTGCCAGCAGTGTTGCCGGCGGGAGGGCCACAGATACGCAGTATTTT,CASSVAGGRATDTQYF
TRBJ1-1,16,-,TRBV6-5,TGTGCCAGCAGTTACCGGACAGTCCGACAGCGCACTGAAGCTTTCTTT,CASSYRTVRQRTEAFF
TRBJ2-2,16,TRBD2,TRBV27,TGTGCCAGCAGTCCCACTAGCGGGAGGGCCTCTGGGGAGCTGTTTTTT,CASSPTSGRASGELFF
TRBJ1-4,11,-,TRBV20-1,TGCAGTGCTAGGGGGCGGGGAAAACTGTTTTTT,CSARGRGKLFF
TRBJ1-2,17,TRBD1,TRBV28,TGTGCCAGCAGTTTATGGACAGGGGGCGATGGTTTCTATGGCTACACCTTC,CASSLWTGGDGFYGYTF
TRBJ2-5,14,TRBD1,TRBV7-9,TGTGCCAGCAGCCCGGGCCGACAGGGAGAGACCCAGTACTTC,CASSPGRQGETQYF
TRBJ2-7,16,TRBD2,TRBV18,TGTGCCAGCTCACCACCGGCAGGGACTAGCGGTTACGAGCAGTACTTC,CASSPPAGTSGYEQYF
TRBJ2-1,13,-,TRBV10-3,TGTGCCATCAGTTCCGACTCGGGGATTCGGCAGTTCTTC,CAISSDSGIRQFF
TRBJ2-5,11,-,TRBV7-9,TGTGCCAGCACCGGACAGAGTAAGCAGTACTTC,CASTGQSKQYF
TRBJ2-3,15,-,TRBV27,TGTGCCAGCAGTTTATCGCTCGGGAGTAAAGATACGCAGTATTTT,CASSLSLGSKDTQYF
TRBJ2-1,15,-,TRBV28,TGTGCCAGCAGTTACACTAGTGTATGGGAGAATGAGCAGTTCTTC,CASSYTSVWENEQFF
TRBJ2-3,15,TRBD1,TRBV5-4,TGTGCCAGCAGCTTGGCTACAGGGGTCTCAGATACGCAGTATTTT,CASSLATGVSDTQYF
TRBJ1-1,16,-,TRBV9,TGTGCCAGCAGCGTAGGTTCCCTCACACTGAACACTGAAGCTTTCTTT,CASSVGSLTLNTEAFF
TRBJ2-7,15,-,TRBV28,TGTGCCAGCAGTTTTTCTACGGGAGACGTCTACGAGCAGTACTTC,CASSFSTGDVYEQYF
TRBJ2-7,13,-,TRBV7-3,TGTGCCAGCAGCTTCTCGGCGGGGTACGAGCAGTACTTC,CASSFSAGYEQYF
TRBJ2-2,14,TRBD2,TRBV27,TGTGCCAGCAGTTTACTAGCGGACACCGGGGAGCTGTTTTTT,CASSLLADTGELFF
TRBJ1-6,19,TRBD1,TRBV7-6,TGTGCCAGCAGTTTTTCCAAGACAGGGGGTTACTCCTATAATTCACCCCTCCACTTT,CASSFSKTGGYSYNSPLHF
TRBJ1-2,17,-,TRBV7-9,TGTGCCAGCAGCTTAGCCCTTCAGGCCCTCCCCTCGGATGGCTACACCTTC,CASSLALQALPSDGYTF
TRBJ2-3,16,TRBD2,TRBV10-1,TGCGCCAGCAGTGAGTCCTACGGCGGGAGAGGAGATACGCAGTATTTT,CASSESYGGRGDTQYF
TRBJ2-7,15,TRBD2,TRBV7-9,TGTGCCAGCAGCCCCCGGGGTAGCGGGATCTACGAGCAGTACTTC,CASSPRGSGIYEQYF
TRBJ2-1,13,-,TRBV2,TGTGCCAGCATATCCAGGTCCTACAATGAGCAGTTCTTC,CASISRSYNEQFF
TRBJ2-7,14,TRBD1,TRBV2,TGTGCCAGCAGTAGGGGACAGGGGGTCTACGAGCAGTACTTC,CASSRGQGVYEQYF
TRBJ2-7,14,-,TRBV5-1,TGCGCCAGCAGCCCCCGGGACTCCTTCTACGAGCAGTACTTC,CASSPRDSFYEQYF
TRBJ2-3,17,TRBD1,TRBV5-1,TGCGCCAGCAGCTCGTTATCGGGACAGGGGGCAACGGATACGCAGTATTTT,CASSSLSGQGATDTQYF
TRBJ2-2,15,-,TRBV2,TGTGCCAGCAGTGTAAGGACATCAAACACCGGGGAGCTGTTTTTT,CASSVRTSNTGELFF
TRBJ1-1,15,TRBD1,TRBV6-4,TGTGCCAGCAGTGTCGAGCAAGGGGGCGGCACTGAAGCTTTCTTT,CASSVEQGGGTEAFF
TRBJ2-7,15,-,TRBV27,TGTGCCAGCAGTTTCAAAGCCCATGCTCCCTACGAGCAGTACTTC,CASSFKAHAPYEQYF
TRBJ2-3,16,-,TRBV5-1,TGCGCCAGCAGCTTGCTGGCGGGATCTAGCACAGATACGCAGTATTTT,CASSLLAGSSTDTQYF
TRBJ2-5,18,TRBD2,TRBV7-9,TGTGCCAGCAGCCAACTCCCCATAGCGGGAGAGGGGTCGGAGACCCAGTACTTC,CASSQLPIAGEGSETQYF
TRBJ1-1,14,-,TRBV27,TGTGCCAGCAGTTTACAGGGGCGGAACACTGAAGCTTTCTTT,CASSLQGRNTEAFF
TRBJ2-1,15,TRBD2,TRBV2,TGTGCCAGCAGTGAAGAACTAGCGGGCAACAATGAGCAGTTCTTC,CASSEELAGNNEQFF